This T cell receptor (beta chain) was observed in a study of T cell changes during pregnancy in multiple sclerosis (dated by TCRdb to between 2019 and 2020). Study-wide context: In women with multiple sclerosis, the researchers looked at how the T cell repertoire shifted as pregnancy progressed.

V sheds 3 bases and J sheds 8 bases, leaving 20 bases between their ends. The CDR3 holds 16 amino acids from the cysteine to the phenylalanine. Only the CDR3 part of the read is kept: 48 bases, read in frame from the first base. Reading the germline V gene gives CDR1 LGHNA and CDR2 YSLEER. In regard to this clone: Its binding antigen is unknown. No base qualities exist here, and no much larger clone lies one base off it.

Libraries were built with the immunoSEQ multiplex PCR assay. The immuneACCESS repertoire file appears here via TCRdb, limited to in-frame rearrangements. These files lack a portion of the clones; in checked studies, under half of the deficit traces to unresolved V genes, and the cause of the others is not known. Across this sample there are tens of thousands of clones, with roughly 91% seen only once. The ten top clones hold approximately 1.6% of the sample. This clonotype originated in a female donor in good health, enrolled as a control in a pregnancy study. The sample in question was peripheral blood, obtained after pregnancy. This chain joins TRBV4-3 to TRBJ2-1; the D gene is possibly TRBD1, with 6 bases matching. The nucleotide sequence reads as follows: TGCGCCAGCAGCCAGGTTGACCAGGGGTTTGGCGATGAGCAGTTCTTC. Translated, it reads CASSQVDQGFGDEQFF.